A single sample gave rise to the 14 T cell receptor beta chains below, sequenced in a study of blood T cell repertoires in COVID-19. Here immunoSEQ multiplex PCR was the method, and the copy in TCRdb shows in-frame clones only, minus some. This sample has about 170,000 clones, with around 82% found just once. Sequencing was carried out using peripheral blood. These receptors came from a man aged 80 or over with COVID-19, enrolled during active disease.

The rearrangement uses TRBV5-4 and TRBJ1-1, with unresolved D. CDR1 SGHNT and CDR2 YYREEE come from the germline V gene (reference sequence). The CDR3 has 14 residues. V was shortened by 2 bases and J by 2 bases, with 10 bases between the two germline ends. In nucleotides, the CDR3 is TGTGCCAGCAGCTTACAGAGACCCAACACTGAAGCTTTCTTT. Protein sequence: CASSLQRPNTEAFF.

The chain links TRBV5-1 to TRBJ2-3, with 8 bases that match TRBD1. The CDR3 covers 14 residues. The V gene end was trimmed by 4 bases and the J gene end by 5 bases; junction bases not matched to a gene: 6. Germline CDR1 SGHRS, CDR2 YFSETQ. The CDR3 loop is CASSPGQGKDTQYF. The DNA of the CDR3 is TGCGCCAGCAGCCCCGGACAGGGAAAAGATACGCAGTATTTT.

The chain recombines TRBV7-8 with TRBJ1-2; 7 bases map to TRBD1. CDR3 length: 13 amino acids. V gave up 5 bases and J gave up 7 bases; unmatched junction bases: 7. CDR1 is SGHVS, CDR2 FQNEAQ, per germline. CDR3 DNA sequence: TGTGCCAGCAGCGACGGAACAGGGGCTGGCTACACCTTC. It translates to CASSDGTGAGYTF.

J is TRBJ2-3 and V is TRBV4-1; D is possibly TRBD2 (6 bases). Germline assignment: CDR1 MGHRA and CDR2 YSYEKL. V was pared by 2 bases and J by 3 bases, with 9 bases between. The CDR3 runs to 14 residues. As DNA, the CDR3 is TGCGCCAGCAGCCAAACCCGGGGGACAGATACGCAGTATTTT. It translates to CASSQTRGTDTQYF.

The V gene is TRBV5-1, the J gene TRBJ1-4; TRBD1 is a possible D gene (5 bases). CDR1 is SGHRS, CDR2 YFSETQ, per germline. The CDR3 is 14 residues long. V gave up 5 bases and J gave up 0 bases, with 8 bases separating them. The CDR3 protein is CASRLTATNEKLFF. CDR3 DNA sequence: TGCGCCAGCAGATTGACAGCAACTAATGAAAAACTGTTTTTT.

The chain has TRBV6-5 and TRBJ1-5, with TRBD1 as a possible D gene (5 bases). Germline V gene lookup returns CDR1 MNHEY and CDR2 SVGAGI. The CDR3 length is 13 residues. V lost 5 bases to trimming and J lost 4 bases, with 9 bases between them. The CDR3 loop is CASSRQPNQPQHF. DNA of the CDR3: TGTGCCAGCAGTAGACAGCCGAATCAGCCCCAGCATTTT.

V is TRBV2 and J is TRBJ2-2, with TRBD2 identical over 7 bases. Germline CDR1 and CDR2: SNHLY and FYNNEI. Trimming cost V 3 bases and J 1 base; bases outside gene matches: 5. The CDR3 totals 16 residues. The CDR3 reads CASSEEASGNTGELFF. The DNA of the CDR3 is TGTGCCAGCAGTGAGGAGGCTAGCGGGAACACCGGGGAGCTGTTTTTT.

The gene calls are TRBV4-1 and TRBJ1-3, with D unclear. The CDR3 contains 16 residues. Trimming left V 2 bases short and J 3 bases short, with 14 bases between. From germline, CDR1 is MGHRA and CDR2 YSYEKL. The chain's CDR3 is CASSQKRPRHGNTIYF. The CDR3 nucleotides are TGCGCCAGCAGCCAAAAGCGGCCCAGACATGGAAACACCATATATTTT.

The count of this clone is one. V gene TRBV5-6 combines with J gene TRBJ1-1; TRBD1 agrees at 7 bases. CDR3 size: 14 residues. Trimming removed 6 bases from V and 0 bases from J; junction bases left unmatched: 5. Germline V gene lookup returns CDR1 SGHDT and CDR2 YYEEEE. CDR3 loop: CASTADRLNTEAFF. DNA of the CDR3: TGTGCCAGCACCGCGGACAGGTTGAACACTGAAGCTTTCTTT.

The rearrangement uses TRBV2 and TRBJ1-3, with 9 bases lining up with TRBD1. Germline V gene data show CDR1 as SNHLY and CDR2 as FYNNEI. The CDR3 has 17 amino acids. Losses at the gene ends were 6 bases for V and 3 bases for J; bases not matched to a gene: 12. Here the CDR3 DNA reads TGTGCCAGCAGACCCGGACAGGGGAGAGTAAGTGGAAACACCATATATTTT. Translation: CASRPGQGRVSGNTIYF.

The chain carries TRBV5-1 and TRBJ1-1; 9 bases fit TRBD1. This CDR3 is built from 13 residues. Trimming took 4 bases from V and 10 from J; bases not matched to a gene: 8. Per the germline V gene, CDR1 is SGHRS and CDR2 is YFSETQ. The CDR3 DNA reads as TGCGCCAGCAGCCTCCCGGGACAGGGAGGAGCTTTCTTT. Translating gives CASSLPGQGGAFF.

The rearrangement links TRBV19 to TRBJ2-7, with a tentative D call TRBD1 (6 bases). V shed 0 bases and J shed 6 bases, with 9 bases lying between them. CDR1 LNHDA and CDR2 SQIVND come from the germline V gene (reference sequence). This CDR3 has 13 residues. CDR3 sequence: CASSIDRGGEQYF. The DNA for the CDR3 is TGTGCCAGTAGTATAGATCGAGGGGGCGAGCAGTACTTC.

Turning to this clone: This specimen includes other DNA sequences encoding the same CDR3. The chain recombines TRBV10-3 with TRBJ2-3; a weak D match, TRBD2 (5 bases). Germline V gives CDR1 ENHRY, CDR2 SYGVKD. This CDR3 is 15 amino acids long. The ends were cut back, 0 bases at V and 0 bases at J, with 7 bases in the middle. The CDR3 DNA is TGTGCCATCAGTGAGTCGGGCGGGAGCACAGATACGCAGTATTTT. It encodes CAISESGGSTDTQYF.

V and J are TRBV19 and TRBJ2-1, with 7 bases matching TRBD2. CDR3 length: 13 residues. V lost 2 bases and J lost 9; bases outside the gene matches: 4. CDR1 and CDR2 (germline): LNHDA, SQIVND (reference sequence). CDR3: CASSIIVAGEQFF. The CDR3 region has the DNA TGTGCCAGTAGTATAATAGTAGCGGGTGAGCAGTTCTTC.